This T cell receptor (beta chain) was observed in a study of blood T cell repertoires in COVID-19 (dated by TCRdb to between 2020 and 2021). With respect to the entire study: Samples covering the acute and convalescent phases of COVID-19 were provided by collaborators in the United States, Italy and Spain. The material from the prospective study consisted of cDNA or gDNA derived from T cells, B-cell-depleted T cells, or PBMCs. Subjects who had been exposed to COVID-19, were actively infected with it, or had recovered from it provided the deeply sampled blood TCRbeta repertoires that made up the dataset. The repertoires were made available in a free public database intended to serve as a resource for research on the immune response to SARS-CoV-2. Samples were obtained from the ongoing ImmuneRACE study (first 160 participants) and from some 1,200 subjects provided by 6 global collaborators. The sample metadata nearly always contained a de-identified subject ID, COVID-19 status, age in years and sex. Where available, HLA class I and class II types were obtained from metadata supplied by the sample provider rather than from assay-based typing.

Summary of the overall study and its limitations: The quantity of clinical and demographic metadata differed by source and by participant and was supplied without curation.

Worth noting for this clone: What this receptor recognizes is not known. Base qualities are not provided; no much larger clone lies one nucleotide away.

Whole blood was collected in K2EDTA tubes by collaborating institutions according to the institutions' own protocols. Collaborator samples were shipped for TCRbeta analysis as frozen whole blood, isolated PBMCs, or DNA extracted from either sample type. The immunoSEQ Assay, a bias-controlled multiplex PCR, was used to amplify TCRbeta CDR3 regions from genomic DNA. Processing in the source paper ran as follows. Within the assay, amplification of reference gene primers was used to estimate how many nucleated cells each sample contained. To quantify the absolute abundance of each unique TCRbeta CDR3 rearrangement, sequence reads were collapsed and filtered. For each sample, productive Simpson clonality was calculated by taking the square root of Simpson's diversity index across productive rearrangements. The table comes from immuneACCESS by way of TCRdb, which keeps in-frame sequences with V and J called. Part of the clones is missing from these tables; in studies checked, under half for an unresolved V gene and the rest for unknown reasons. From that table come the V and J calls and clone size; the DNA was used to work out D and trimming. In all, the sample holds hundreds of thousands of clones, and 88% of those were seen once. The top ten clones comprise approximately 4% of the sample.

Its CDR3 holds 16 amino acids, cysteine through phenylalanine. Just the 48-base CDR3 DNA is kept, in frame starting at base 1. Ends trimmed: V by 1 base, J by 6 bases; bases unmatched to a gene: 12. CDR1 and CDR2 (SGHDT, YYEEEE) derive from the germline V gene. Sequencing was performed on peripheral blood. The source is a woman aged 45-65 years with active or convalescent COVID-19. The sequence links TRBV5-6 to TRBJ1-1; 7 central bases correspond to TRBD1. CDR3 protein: CASSLYRGQASSEAFF. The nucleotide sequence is TGTGCCAGCAGCTTGTACAGGGGCCAGGCTAGCTCTGAAGCTTTCTTT. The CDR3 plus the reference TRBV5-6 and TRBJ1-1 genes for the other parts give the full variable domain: DAGVTQSPTHLIKTRGQQVTLRCSPKSGHDTVSWYQQALGQGPQFIFQYYEEEERQRGNFPDRFSGHQFPNYSSELNVNALLLGDSALYLCASSLYRGQASSEAFFGQGTRLTVV.